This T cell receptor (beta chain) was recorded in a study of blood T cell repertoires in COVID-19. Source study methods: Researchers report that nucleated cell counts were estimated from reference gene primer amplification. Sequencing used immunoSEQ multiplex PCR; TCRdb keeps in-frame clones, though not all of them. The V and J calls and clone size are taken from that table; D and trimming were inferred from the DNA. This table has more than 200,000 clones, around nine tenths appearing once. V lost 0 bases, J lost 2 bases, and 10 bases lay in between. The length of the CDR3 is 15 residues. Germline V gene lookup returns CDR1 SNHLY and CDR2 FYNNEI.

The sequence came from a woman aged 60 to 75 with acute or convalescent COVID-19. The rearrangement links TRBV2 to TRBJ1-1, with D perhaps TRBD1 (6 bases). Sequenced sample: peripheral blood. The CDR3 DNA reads TGTGCCAGCAGTGAAGCAGGGGGATTTAACACTGAAGCTTTCTTT. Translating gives CASSEAGGFNTEAFF.